One sample yielded the 20 T cell receptor beta chains listed below, sequenced in a study of blood T cell repertoires in COVID-19. Libraries were prepared by immunoSEQ multiplex PCR; TCRdb keeps only in-frame clonotypes and omits some of them. In the table there are over 85,000 clones, 76% of which are singletons. The sample taken for sequencing was peripheral blood. These receptors all come from a woman aged 80 or over with acute or convalescent COVID-19.

The V gene is TRBV11-3, the J gene TRBJ1-1, with a weak D call TRBD1 (5 bases). CDR3 size: 12 residues. The germline V gene has CDR1 SGHNT and CDR2 YENEEA. The ends were cut back, 3 bases at V and 9 bases at J, with 11 bases in the middle. The CDR3 spells CASSFGGHQAFF. CDR3 in DNA: TGTGCCAGCAGCTTCGGCGGACACCAAGCTTTCTTT.

The DNA for the CDR3 is TGTGCCAGCAGTACGGGACTAGCGGGATTTCATGAGCAGTTCTTC. Protein: CASSTGLAGFHEQFF. The chain combines TRBV6-4 with TRBJ2-1; TRBD2 matches at 13 bases. The junction had 6 bases not matched to a gene; V was cut back by 5 bases and J by 8 bases. The CDR3 is 15 residues long. Germline V gene sequence: CDR1 MRHNA, CDR2 SNTAGT.

The J gene is TRBJ2-1, the V gene TRBV15, with 10 nucleotides matching TRBD2. Per the germline V gene, CDR1 is LNHNV and CDR2 is YYDKDF (reference sequence). V lost 6 bases and J lost 8; bases outside the gene matches: 13. This CDR3 region has 16 residues. CDR3 sequence: CATRGLALAGVDEQFF. Here the CDR3 DNA reads TGTGCCACCAGAGGGCTGGCTCTAGCGGGAGTCGATGAGCAGTTCTTC.

CDR3 coding DNA: TGTGCCAGCAGCCAAGCGGGACAGAACTATTCACCCCTCCACTTT. This sequence encodes CASSQAGQNYSPLHF. The rearrangement uses TRBV4-2 and TRBJ1-6, with TRBD1 matching 7 bases. The germline V gene has CDR1 LGHNA and CDR2 YNFKEQ. J gave up 8 bases and V 1 base, and 5 bases lay outside the gene matches. This CDR3 is built from 15 residues.

The J gene is TRBJ2-7, the V gene TRBV7-2; 8 bases line up with TRBD1. CDR1 and CDR2 from the germline V gene are SGHTA and FQGNSA. This CDR3 is built from 15 residues. The trim removed 1 base at V and 2 bases at J, leaving 4 bases unmatched. Written as DNA, the CDR3 is TGTGCCAGCAGCTTAGTCAGGGGGCTACCCTACGAGCAGTACTTC. It yields the protein CASSLVRGLPYEQYF.

This clone has more than one count but fewer than ten. The V call is TRBV10-2, the J call TRBJ2-3; the match to TRBD2 covers 9 bases. V was clipped by 5 bases and J by 2 bases; unmatched bases: 2. Germline CDR1 and CDR2: WSHSY and SAAADI. The CDR3 spans 14 residues. CDR3 protein: CASSSGRNTDTQYF. CDR3 sequence (DNA): TGCGCCAGCAGTAGCGGGAGGAACACAGATACGCAGTATTTT.

The chain joins TRBV3-1 (or the pseudogene TRBV3-2) to TRBJ1-5, with D unresolved. The CDR3 covers 17 residues. The V gene lost 1 base and the J gene lost 5 bases, with 18 bases spanning the gap. Germline V gene lookup returns CDR1 LGHDT and CDR2 YNNKEL (reference sequence). Written as DNA, the CDR3 is TGTGCCAGCAGCCAAGGCCGCTGGGCAGACGACGATCAGCCCCAGCATTTT. Encoded protein: CASSQGRWADDDQPQHF.

The chain recombines TRBV10-3 with TRBJ2-2, with D possibly TRBD2 on 6 matching bases. V lost 0 bases and J 5 bases, leaving 13 bases between the germline ends. The CDR3 consists of 16 residues. From germline, CDR1 is ENHRY and CDR2 SYGVKD. This chain's CDR3 is CAISESPGRRTGELFF. The CDR3 DNA follows: TGTGCCATCAGTGAGTCCCCAGGGAGGCGGACCGGGGAGCTGTTTTTT.

This clone was seen just once. CDR3 DNA: TGTGCCAGCAGCTTAGATCCGGGACAGGGTTACAATGAGCAGTTCTTC. Translated, it gives CASSLDPGQGYNEQFF. The rearrangement joins TRBV7-8 to TRBJ2-1, with TRBD1 matching over 9 bases. V dropped 1 base and J dropped 4; count of bases not matched to a gene: 5. The CDR3 totals 16 residues. Looked up from germline, CDR1 is SGHVS and CDR2 is FQNEAQ.

This chain joins TRBV19 and TRBJ1-4; 11 nucleotides match TRBD1. Germline values: CDR1 LNHDA, CDR2 SQIVND (reference sequence). The CDR3 length is 15 residues. With V trimmed by 7 bases and J by 8 bases, 9 bases remained unmatched. Here the CDR3 reads CASTPSGTGGEKLFF. CDR3 DNA: TGTGCCAGTACCCCCTCCGGGACAGGGGGGGAAAAACTGTTTTTT. Complete variable domain (other parts from reference TRBV19 and TRBJ1-4): DGGITQSPKYLFRKEGQNVTLSCEQNLNHDAMYWYRQDPGQGLRLIYYSQIVNDFQKGDIAEGYSVSREKKESFPLTVTSAQKNPTAFYLCASTPSGTGGEKLFFGSGTQLSVL.

The chain has TRBV7-2 and TRBJ2-2; 9 nucleotides align to TRBD2. This CDR3 has 16 residues. J gave up 4 bases and V 1 base, and 4 bases lay outside the gene matches. CDR1 and CDR2 from the germline V gene are SGHTA and FQGNSA. The CDR3 coding sequence is TGTGCCAGCAGCTTAGACGCTAGCGGGATCACCGGGGAGCTGTTTTTT. Protein sequence: CASSLDASGITGELFF.

The chain recombines TRBV14 with TRBJ1-6, with D possibly TRBD1 on 5 matching bases. The V and J ends lost 4 bases and 3 bases respectively, with 10 bases between them. The CDR3 contains 15 residues. CDR1 is SGHDN, CDR2 FVKESK, per germline. CDR3 nucleotide sequence: TGTGCCAGCAGCCGCTCAGGGTTCTATAATTCACCCCTCCACTTT. Protein product: CASSRSGFYNSPLHF.

This clone was seen more than once but under ten times. The CDR3 coding sequence is TGTGCCAGCAGCGTATCCCTTAGCGGCCCACTGGAGCAGTACTTC. Amino acids: CASSVSLSGPLEQYF. The chain couples TRBV9 to TRBJ2-7, with D perhaps TRBD2 (6 bases). Trimming removed 1 base from V and 7 bases from J, with 18 bases in between. The germline CDR1 and CDR2 sequences are SGDLS and YYNGEE. The CDR3 contains 15 residues. Full variable domain (rest looked up from reference TRBV9 and TRBJ2-7): DSGVTQTPKHLITATGQRVTLRCSPRSGDLSVYWYQQSLDQGLQFLIQYYNGEERAKGNILERFSAQQFPDLHSELNLSSLELGDSALYFCASSVSLSGPLEQYFGPGTRLTVT.

The chain joins TRBV12-3 or TRBV12-4 to TRBJ1-1, with D uncertain. Trimming removed 1 base from V and 10 bases from J, with 10 bases in between. The CDR3 is 12 amino acids. This CDR3 reads CASSLGLRVAFF. As DNA, the CDR3 is TGTGCCAGCAGTTTAGGTTTGCGGGTAGCTTTCTTT.

This clone was picked up a small number of times. The CDR3 DNA sequence: TGTGCCAGCATGGGTCGGAGGGAGACCCAGTACTTC. It is translated as CASMGRRETQYF. This chain links TRBV6-5 with TRBJ2-5; the D gene is possibly TRBD2 (5 bases). V shed 7 bases and J shed 5 bases, with 11 bases lying between them. Germline V lookup: CDR1 MNHEY, CDR2 SVGAGI. The CDR3 is made up of 12 amino acids.

This chain links TRBV19 with TRBJ1-6; TRBD1 matches 10 bases. With V trimmed by 7 bases and J by 3 bases, 3 bases remained unmatched. From germline, CDR1 is LNHDA and CDR2 SQIVND (reference sequence). The CDR3 contains 15 residues. CDR3 nucleotides: TGTGCCAGTATGGGGACAGGGGTCTATAATTCACCCCTCCACTTT. Protein: CASMGTGVYNSPLHF. The whole variable domain, filled in from reference TRBV19 and TRBJ1-6, reads DGGITQSPKYLFRKEGQNVTLSCEQNLNHDAMYWYRQDPGQGLRLIYYSQIVNDFQKGDIAEGYSVSREKKESFPLTVTSAQKNPTAFYLCASMGTGVYNSPLHFGNGTRLTVT.

The rearrangement joins TRBV29-1 to TRBJ1-1, with 10 bases lining up with TRBD1. The CDR3 loop spans 13 amino acids. Germline values: CDR1 SQVTM, CDR2 ANQGSEA. J gave up 3 bases and V 6 bases, and 4 bases lay outside the gene matches. DNA for the CDR3: TGCAGCGTAACCGGACAGGGGGACACTGAAGCTTTCTTT. As protein: CSVTGQGDTEAFF. The full variable domain, rest sourced from reference TRBV29-1 and TRBJ1-1, is SAVISQKPSRDICQRGTSLTIQCQVDSQVTMMFWYRQQPGQSLTLIATANQGSEATYESGFVIDKFPISRPNLTFSTLTVSNMSPEDSSIYLCSVTGQGDTEAFFGQGTRLTVV.

V gene TRBV12-2 combines with J gene TRBJ2-3; whether TRBD1, the table's D call, matches the DNA was not checked. TRBV12-2 is given as a pseudogene. This CDR3 spans 16 amino acids. CDR3 nucleotides: TGTGCAAGTCGCTTAGCAGAGCTTGACAGGGGGGATACGCAGTATTTT. It yields the protein CASRLAELDRGDTQYF.

CDR3 sequence reads: CASSQSGVVSPLHF. The CDR3 region has the DNA TGTGCCAGCAGTCAATCGGGGGTCGTTTCACCCCTCCACTTT. The chain joins TRBV6-4 to TRBJ1-6, with D perhaps TRBD1 (5 bases). V was shortened by 5 bases and J by 9 bases, with 14 bases between the two germline ends. Germline CDR1 reads MRHNA; CDR2 reads SNTAGT. This CDR3 is 14 amino acids long.

The chain recombines TRBV4-1 with TRBJ2-7, with 7 bases that match TRBD2. The CDR3 sequence is 15 residues long. After removal of 3 bases from V and 6 bases from J, the junction contained 11 bases not matched to a gene. Germline-derived CDR1 and CDR2 are MGHRA and YSYEKL. CDR3 in DNA: TGCGCCAGCAGCCAGACAGCGGGACTGAGAAGCGAGCAGTACTTC. It specifies CASSQTAGLRSEQYF.